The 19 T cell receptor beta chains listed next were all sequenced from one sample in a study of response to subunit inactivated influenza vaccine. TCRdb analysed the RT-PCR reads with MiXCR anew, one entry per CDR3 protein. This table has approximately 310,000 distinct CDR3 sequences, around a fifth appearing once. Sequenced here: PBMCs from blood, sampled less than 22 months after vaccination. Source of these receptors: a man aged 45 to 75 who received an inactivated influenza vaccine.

The chain's CDR3 is CASSQVTSGAGELFF. The CDR3 DNA reads as TGTGCCAGCAGCCAAGTGACTAGCGGCGCCGGGGAGCTGTTTTTT. V usage is TRBV4-2 and J usage is TRBJ2-2, with TRBD2 matching 9 bases. Germline V lookup: CDR1 LGHNA, CDR2 YNFKEQ. The CDR3 loop spans 15 amino acids. The junction had 3 bases not matched to a gene; V was cut back by 1 base and J by 6 bases.

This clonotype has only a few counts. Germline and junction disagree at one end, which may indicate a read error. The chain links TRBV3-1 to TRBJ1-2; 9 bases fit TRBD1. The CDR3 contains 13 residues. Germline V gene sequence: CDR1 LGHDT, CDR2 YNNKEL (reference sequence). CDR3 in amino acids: CASSQVQGQGTRF. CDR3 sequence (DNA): TGTGCCAGCAGCCAAGTGCAGGGACAGGGAACTCGCTTC.

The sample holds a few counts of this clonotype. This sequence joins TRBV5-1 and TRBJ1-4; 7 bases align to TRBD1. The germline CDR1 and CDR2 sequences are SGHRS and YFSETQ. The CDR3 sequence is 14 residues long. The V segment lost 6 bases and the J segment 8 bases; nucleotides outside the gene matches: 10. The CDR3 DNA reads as TGCGCCAGCAACATTGGGACAGCGGGGGAAAAACTGTTTTTT. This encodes CASNIGTAGEKLFF.

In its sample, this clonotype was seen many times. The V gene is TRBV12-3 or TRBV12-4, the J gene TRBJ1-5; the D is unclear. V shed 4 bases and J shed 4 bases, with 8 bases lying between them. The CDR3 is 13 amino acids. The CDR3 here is CASSYRENQPQHF. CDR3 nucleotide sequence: TGTGCCAGCAGTTATAGGGAAAATCAGCCCCAGCATTTT.

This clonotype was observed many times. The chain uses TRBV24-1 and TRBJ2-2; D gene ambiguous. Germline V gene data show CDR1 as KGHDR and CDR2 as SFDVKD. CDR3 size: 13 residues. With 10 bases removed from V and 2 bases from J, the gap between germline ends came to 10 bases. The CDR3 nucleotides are TGTGCCACTTCTACAGCAAACACCGGGGAGCTGTTTTTT. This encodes CATSTANTGELFF.

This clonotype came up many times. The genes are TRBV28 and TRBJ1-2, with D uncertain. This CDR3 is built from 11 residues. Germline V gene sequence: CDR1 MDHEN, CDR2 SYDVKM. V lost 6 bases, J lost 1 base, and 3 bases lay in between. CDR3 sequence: CASRDNYGYTF. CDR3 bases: TGTGCCAGCAGGGATAACTATGGCTACACCTTC.

The CDR3 loop is CASSLPGTSGSKTQYF. CDR3 in DNA: TGTGCCAGCAGCTTACCCGGGACTAGCGGGAGTAAGACCCAGTACTTC. This rearrangement joins TRBV5-4 to TRBJ2-5; TRBD2 aligns across 14 bases. The CDR3 loop spans 16 amino acids. V gave up 2 bases and J gave up 6 bases; unmatched junction bases: 6. Germline values: CDR1 SGHNT, CDR2 YYREEE (reference sequence).

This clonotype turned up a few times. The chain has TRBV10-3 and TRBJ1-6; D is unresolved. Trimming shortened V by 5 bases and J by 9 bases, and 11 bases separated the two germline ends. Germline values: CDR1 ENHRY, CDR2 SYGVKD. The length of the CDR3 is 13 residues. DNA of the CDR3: TGTGCCATCAGTAGGGAAGTTGGTTCACCCCTCCACTTT. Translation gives CAISREVGSPLHF.

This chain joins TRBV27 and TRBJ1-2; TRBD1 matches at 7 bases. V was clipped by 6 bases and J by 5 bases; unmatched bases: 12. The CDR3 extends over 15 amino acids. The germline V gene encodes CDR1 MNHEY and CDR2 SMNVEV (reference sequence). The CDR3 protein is CASSPFQGVQYGYTF. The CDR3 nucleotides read TGTGCCAGCAGCCCCTTTCAGGGGGTTCAATATGGCTACACCTTC.

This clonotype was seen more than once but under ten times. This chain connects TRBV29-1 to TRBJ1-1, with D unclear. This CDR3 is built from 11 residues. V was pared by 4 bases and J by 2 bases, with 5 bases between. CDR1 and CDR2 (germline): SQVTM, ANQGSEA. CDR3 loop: CSVVPNTEAFF. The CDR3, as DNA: TGCAGCGTTGTCCCTAACACTGAAGCTTTCTTT.

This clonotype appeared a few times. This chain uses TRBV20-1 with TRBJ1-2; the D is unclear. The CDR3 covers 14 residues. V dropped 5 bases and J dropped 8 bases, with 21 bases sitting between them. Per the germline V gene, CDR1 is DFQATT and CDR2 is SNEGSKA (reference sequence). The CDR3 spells CSAPPMATLGGYTF. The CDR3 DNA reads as TGCAGTGCTCCCCCGATGGCAACGCTCGGAGGCTACACCTTC.

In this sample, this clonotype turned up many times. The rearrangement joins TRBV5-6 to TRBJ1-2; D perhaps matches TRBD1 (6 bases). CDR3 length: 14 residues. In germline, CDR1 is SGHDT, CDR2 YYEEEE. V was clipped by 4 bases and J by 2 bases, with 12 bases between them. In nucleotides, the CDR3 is TGTGCCAGCAGCCGTGGACAGAGAAACTATGGCTACACCTTC. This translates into CASSRGQRNYGYTF.

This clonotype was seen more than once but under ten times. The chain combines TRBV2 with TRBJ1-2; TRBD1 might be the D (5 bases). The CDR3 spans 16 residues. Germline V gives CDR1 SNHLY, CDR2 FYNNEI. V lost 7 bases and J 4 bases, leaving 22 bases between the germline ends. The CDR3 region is CASIPEPRDAIYGYTF. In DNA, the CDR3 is TGTGCCAGCATACCCGAGCCACGGGACGCTATCTATGGCTACACCTTC.

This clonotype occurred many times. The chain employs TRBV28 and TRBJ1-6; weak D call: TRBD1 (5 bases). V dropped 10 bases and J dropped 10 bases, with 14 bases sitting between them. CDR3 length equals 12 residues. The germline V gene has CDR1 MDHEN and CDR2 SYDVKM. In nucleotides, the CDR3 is TGTGCCATGGGACCTTCGCGGTCACCCCTCCACTTT. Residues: CAMGPSRSPLHF.

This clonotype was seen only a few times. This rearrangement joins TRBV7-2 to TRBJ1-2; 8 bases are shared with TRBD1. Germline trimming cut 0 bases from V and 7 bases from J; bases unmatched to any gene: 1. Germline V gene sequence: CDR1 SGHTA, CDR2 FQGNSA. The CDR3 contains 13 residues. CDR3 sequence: CASSLAGQAGYTF. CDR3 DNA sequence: TGTGCCAGCAGCTTAGCGGGACAGGCTGGCTACACCTTC.

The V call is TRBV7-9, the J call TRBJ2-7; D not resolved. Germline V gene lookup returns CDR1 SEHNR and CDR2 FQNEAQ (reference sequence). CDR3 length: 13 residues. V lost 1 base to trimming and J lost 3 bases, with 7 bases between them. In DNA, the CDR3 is TGTGCCAGCAGCTTAGGGGCAATCTACGAGCAGTACTTC. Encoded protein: CASSLGAIYEQYF.

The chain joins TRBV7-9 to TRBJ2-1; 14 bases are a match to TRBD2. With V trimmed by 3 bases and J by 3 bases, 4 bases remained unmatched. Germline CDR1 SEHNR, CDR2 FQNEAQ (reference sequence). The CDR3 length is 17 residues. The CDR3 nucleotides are TGTGCCAGCAGCTTCGGACTAGCGGGAGGTTTCTACAATGAGCAGTTCTTC. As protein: CASSFGLAGGFYNEQFF.

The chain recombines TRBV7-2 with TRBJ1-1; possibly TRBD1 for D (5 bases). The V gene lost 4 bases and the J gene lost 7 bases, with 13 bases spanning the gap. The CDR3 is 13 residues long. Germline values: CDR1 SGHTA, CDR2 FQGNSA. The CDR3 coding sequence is TGTGCCAGCAGCTCCTTACCGACAGTTGAAGCTTTCTTT. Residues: CASSSLPTVEAFF.

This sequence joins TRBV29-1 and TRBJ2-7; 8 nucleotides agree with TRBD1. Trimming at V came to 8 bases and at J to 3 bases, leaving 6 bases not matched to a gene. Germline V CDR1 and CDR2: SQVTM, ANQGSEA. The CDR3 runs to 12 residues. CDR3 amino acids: CSIGQGGYEQYF. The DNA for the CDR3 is TGCAGCATCGGACAGGGTGGCTACGAGCAGTACTTC.